These 26 T cell receptor beta chains were all obtained from the same sample, sequenced in a study of shared T cell receptors in the human thymus. Sequencing was performed with immunoSEQ multiplex PCR; in TCRdb, only in-frame clones are kept and a portion is missing. The table has about 660,000 clones, approximately 87% seen once. This sample also belongs to another study, concerning human thymus T cells.

Input material: thymocytes. Receptors were obtained from a boy under two years old with a congenital heart defect.

The chain links TRBV9 to TRBJ2-5; 9 bases are a match to TRBD2. Germline trimming cut 0 bases from V and 7 bases from J; bases unmatched to any gene: 13. CDR1 is SGDLS and CDR2 is YYNGEE in the germline V gene. This CDR3 spans 17 amino acids. The chain's CDR3 is CASSVEWDAGGPGTQYF. The CDR3 DNA reads as TGTGCCAGCAGCGTAGAATGGGACGCGGGGGGGCCTGGGACCCAGTACTTC. The whole variable domain, remainder taken from reference TRBV9 and TRBJ2-5, is DSGVTQTPKHLITATGQRVTLRCSPRSGDLSVYWYQQSLDQGLQFLIQYYNGEERAKGNILERFSAQQFPDLHSELNLSSLELGDSALYFCASSVEWDAGGPGTQYFGPGTRLLVL.

This sequence joins TRBV27 and TRBJ2-1, with D tentatively TRBD2 (7 bases). V dropped 7 bases and J dropped 5 bases, with 12 bases sitting between them. Germline V CDR1 and CDR2: MNHEY, SMNVEV (reference sequence). The CDR3 consists of 13 residues. The CDR3, as DNA: TGTGCCAGCACAGGGGAGGGAAACAATGAGCAGTTCTTC. Translation: CASTGEGNNEQFF.

V is TRBV5-1 and J is TRBJ1-4; the D is unclear. V lost 0 bases and J lost 8, with 20 bases in between. The CDR3 extends over 17 amino acids. Germline CDR1 SGHRS, CDR2 YFSETQ. The CDR3 region has the DNA TGCGCCAGCAGCTTGGAGGGAGCTCACCTTTTCGCCGAAAAACTGTTTTTT. This encodes CASSLEGAHLFAEKLFF.

This clone was observed a handful of times. The chain is built from TRBV5-4 and TRBJ2-2; TRBD1 matches 8 bases. Germline loops: CDR1 SGHNT, CDR2 YYREEE (reference sequence). This CDR3 region has 16 residues. Trimming took 4 bases from V and 7 from J; bases not matched to a gene: 12. Here the CDR3 DNA reads TGTGCCAGCAGCGTACGTTCAGGGGGCGCGATCGGGGAGCTGTTTTTT. Its translation: CASSVRSGGAIGELFF.

This clone was observed a handful of times. The chain is built from TRBV7-8 and TRBJ2-3; 7 nucleotides agree with TRBD2. The CDR3 totals 15 residues. Trimming took 5 bases from V and 2 from J; bases not matched to a gene: 7. Germline lookup yields CDR1 SGHVS and CDR2 FQNEAQ. The CDR3 DNA reads TGTGCCAGCAGCCCGTCGGGACTACTCACAGATACGCAGTATTTT. It specifies CASSPSGLLTDTQYF.

The gene calls are TRBV5-6 and TRBJ2-3; TRBD1 agrees at 7 bases. The length of the CDR3 is 16 residues. CDR1 and CDR2 (germline): SGHDT, YYEEEE. V was pared by 4 bases and J by 4 bases, with 12 bases of the junction left unmatched. The CDR3 nucleotides read TGTGCCAGCAGCGCAACCAGGGGGTATAGGGCAGATACGCAGTATTTT. It yields the protein CASSATRGYRADTQYF.

The V gene is TRBV7-2, the J gene TRBJ2-7, with D possibly matching TRBD1 (6 bases). This CDR3 contains 15 residues. Germline lookup yields CDR1 SGHTA and CDR2 FQGNSA. The V end was cut by 8 bases, the J end by 1 base, with 18 bases between. The CDR3 DNA is TGTGCCAGCGGGGACCGCAGGGGTGGTTCCTACGAGCAGTACTTC. As protein: CASGDRRGGSYEQYF. The full variable domain, rest sourced from reference TRBV7-2 and TRBJ2-7, is GAGVSQSPSNKVTEKGKDVELRCDPISGHTALYWYRQSLGQGLEFLIYFQGNSAPDKSGLPSDRFSAERTGGSVSTLTIQRTQQEDSAVYLCASGDRRGGSYEQYFGPGTRLTVT.

The chain is built from TRBV13 and TRBJ1-4; D not certain. Germline CDR1 reads PRHDT; CDR2 reads FYEKMQ (reference sequence). The ends were cut back, 0 bases at V and 8 bases at J, with 13 bases in the middle. The CDR3 is made up of 15 amino acids. CDR3 sequence: CASSLGRGRGEKLFF. The CDR3 nucleotides read TGTGCCAGCAGCTTAGGCCGTGGAAGAGGGGAAAAACTGTTTTTT.

The sample holds a few counts of this clone. The rearrangement uses TRBV5-6 and TRBJ1-6, with 9 bases identical to TRBD1. This CDR3 is built from 16 residues. After removal of 4 bases from V and 2 bases from J, the junction contained 4 bases not matched to a gene. CDR1 and CDR2 from the germline V gene are SGHDT and YYEEEE. For the CDR3, the DNA is TGTGCCAGCAGCCACAGGGGGCCCACCTATAATTCACCCCTCCACTTT. Its translation: CASSHRGPTYNSPLHF.

J is TRBJ2-1 and V is TRBV28, with 8 bases fitting TRBD2. The J segment lost 1 base and the V segment lost 5 bases, leaving 7 bases of the junction unmatched. The CDR3 contains 16 residues. Per the germline V gene, CDR1 is MDHEN and CDR2 is SYDVKM. The CDR3 loop is CASSLRGADSYNEQFF. As DNA, the CDR3 is TGTGCCAGCAGTCTGCGGGGGGCTGATTCCTACAATGAGCAGTTCTTC.

The chain couples TRBV4-1 to TRBJ2-2; D perhaps matches TRBD1 (5 bases). V shed 1 base and J shed 2 bases, with 11 bases lying between them. The CDR3 sequence is 16 residues long. Germline V lookup: CDR1 MGHRA, CDR2 YSYEKL. CDR3 DNA: TGCGCCAGCAGCCAAGGGGGCCAGGCCAACACCGGGGAGCTGTTTTTT. This translates into CASSQGGQANTGELFF.

J is TRBJ2-5 and V is TRBV7-6; D might be TRBD1 (5 bases). V shed 2 bases and J shed 5 bases, with 9 bases lying between them. The CDR3 spans 13 residues. Looked up from germline, CDR1 is SGHVS and CDR2 is FNYEAQ. CDR3 nucleotide sequence: TGTGCCAGCAGCTTATCAGGGTACGAGACCCAGTACTTC. Amino acids: CASSLSGYETQYF.

This chain joins TRBV5-6 and TRBJ2-7, with 11 bases aligning to TRBD2. Per germline, CDR1 SGHDT and CDR2 YYEEEE. V lost 4 bases and J lost 7; bases outside the gene matches: 10. The CDR3 contains 15 residues. In DNA, the CDR3 is TGTGCCAGCAGCAGAATAGCGGGAGGGCCGGGGGAGCAGTACTTC. Amino acids: CASSRIAGGPGEQYF.

This clone was recorded only once. The V call is TRBV27, the J call TRBJ2-7, with a tentative D call TRBD1 (6 bases). This CDR3 contains 16 residues. Germline assignment: CDR1 MNHEY and CDR2 SMNVEV (reference sequence). Trimming removed 5 bases at V and 3 bases at J, with 20 bases between. Written as DNA, the CDR3 is TGTGCCAGCAGTCCCAGGGGACGGGCTCAAGGCTACGAGCAGTACTTC. As protein: CASSPRGRAQGYEQYF.

The rearrangement uses TRBV4-3 and TRBJ2-2; a weak D match, TRBD2 (7 bases). Trimming removed 0 bases at V and 3 bases at J, with 11 bases between. CDR1 is LGHNA, CDR2 YSLEER, per germline. CDR3 length: 16 amino acids. CDR3 DNA: TGCGCCAGCAGCCAAGATGGGGGGGCGGACACCGGGGAGCTGTTTTTT. Amino acid sequence: CASSQDGGADTGELFF.

The chain employs TRBV27 and TRBJ2-3; D might be TRBD2 (6 bases). The germline CDR1 and CDR2 sequences are MNHEY and SMNVEV (reference sequence). V dropped 7 bases and J dropped 5 bases, with 16 bases sitting between them. The CDR3 loop spans 14 amino acids. The CDR3 DNA sequence: TGTGCCAGCACCCCCCCGGGACTTAAAGATACGCAGTATTTT. The encoded protein is CASTPPGLKDTQYF.

The V and J genes are TRBV2 and TRBJ2-4; possibly TRBD2 for D (5 bases). Per the germline V gene, CDR1 is SNHLY and CDR2 is FYNNEI. CDR3 size: 13 residues. CDR3 region: CVIRGSGKNIQYF. CDR3 nucleotide sequence: TGTGTCATTAGAGGATCGGGGAAAAACATTCAGTACTTC.

The chain has TRBV4-3 and TRBJ2-7; possibly TRBD1 for D (7 bases). V was shortened by 2 bases and J by 5 bases, with 19 bases between the two germline ends. The CDR3 runs to 16 residues. Germline V lookup: CDR1 LGHNA, CDR2 YSLEER. CDR3 bases: TGCGCCAGCAGCCAAACGGAGGGGGCGCAAGTAAACGAGCAGTACTTC. This sequence encodes CASSQTEGAQVNEQYF.

The chain combines TRBV7-6 with TRBJ2-5; D gene ambiguous. Trimming removed 1 base from V and 5 bases from J, with 8 bases in between. The CDR3 spans 13 residues. CDR1 is SGHVS and CDR2 is FNYEAQ in the germline V gene. The CDR3 reads CASSLGVLETQYF. Here the CDR3 DNA reads TGTGCCAGCAGCTTAGGTGTTCTGGAGACCCAGTACTTC.

CDR3 in amino acids: CASSRQVWGTEAFF. The CDR3 coding sequence is TGTGCCAGTAGTAGACAGGTGTGGGGCACTGAAGCTTTCTTT. The chain joins TRBV19 to TRBJ1-1, with D possibly TRBD1 on 6 matching bases. The CDR3 covers 14 residues. V lost 4 bases and J 4 bases, leaving 13 bases between the germline ends. Germline V CDR1 and CDR2: LNHDA, SQIVND (reference sequence).

The V and J genes are TRBV5-6 and TRBJ1-5; D uncertain. V was cut by 0 bases and J by 0 bases, with 7 bases left in between. The CDR3 is made up of 15 amino acids. CDR1 and CDR2 from the germline V gene are SGHDT and YYEEEE. The CDR3 DNA reads as TGTGCCAGCAGCTTGGTGACAAATAGCAATCAGCCCCAGCATTTT. Translated: CASSLVTNSNQPQHF. The whole variable domain, remainder taken from reference TRBV5-6 and TRBJ1-5, is DAGVTQSPTHLIKTRGQQVTLRCSPKSGHDTVSWYQQALGQGPQFIFQYYEEEERQRGNFPDRFSGHQFPNYSSELNVNALLLGDSALYLCASSLVTNSNQPQHFGDGTRLSIL.

The chain links TRBV5-8 to TRBJ1-3; D is perhaps TRBD1 (5 bases). The CDR3 consists of 18 residues. Trimming pared 5 bases from V and 0 bases from J, leaving 21 bases between. In germline, CDR1 is SGHTS, CDR2 YDEGEE. CDR3 protein: CASSSVAGRSYSGNTIYF. The CDR3 DNA reads as TGTGCCAGCAGTTCGGTGGCGGGACGGTCGTACTCTGGAAACACCATATATTTT.

This sequence joins TRBV30 and TRBJ2-7; weak D call: TRBD2 (6 bases). V lost 3 bases and J 1 base, leaving 7 bases between the germline ends. Germline V gives CDR1 GTSNPN, CDR2 SVGIG (reference sequence). The CDR3 length is 12 residues. This CDR3 reads CAWRRGSYEQYF. The CDR3 DNA reads as TGTGCCTGGAGACGGGGGTCCTACGAGCAGTACTTC.

The chain links TRBV14 to TRBJ1-2, with TRBD1 matching over 9 bases. The CDR3 spans 14 residues. Per germline, CDR1 SGHDN and CDR2 FVKESK. With V trimmed by 3 bases and J by 3 bases, 2 bases remained unmatched. The CDR3 here is CASSHGDRDYGYTF. CDR3 nucleotide sequence: TGTGCCAGCAGCCACGGGGACAGGGACTATGGCTACACCTTC.

The gene calls are TRBV7-2 and TRBJ2-3; no definite D call. Trimming removed 3 bases from V and 4 bases from J, with 5 bases in between. This CDR3 has 12 residues. In germline, CDR1 is SGHTA, CDR2 FQGNSA. This CDR3 reads CASSFLSDTQYF. The CDR3 DNA is TGTGCCAGCAGCTTTTTATCAGATACGCAGTATTTT.

This clone was detected only a few times. The chain carries TRBV5-1 and TRBJ1-3; D perhaps matches TRBD1 (6 bases). Germline values: CDR1 SGHRS, CDR2 YFSETQ. CDR3 size: 16 residues. The V and J ends lost 0 bases and 4 bases respectively, with 14 bases between them. The chain's CDR3 is CASSLGEGHRGNTIYF. The CDR3 bases are TGCGCCAGCAGCTTGGGCGAGGGACATAGGGGAAACACCATATATTTT.